This T cell receptor (beta chain) was recovered during a study of OX40 agonist ivuxolimab in advanced cancers. Study information: Patients received ivuxolimab, an intravenous treatment, every 2 weeks at 0.01 to 10 mg/kg. Three patients had partial responses: one hepatocellular carcinoma, two cutaneous melanoma. Study outcomes and limitations: The specificity for antigen of the expanded peripheral T cells was not determined.

A remark on this clone: The antigen remains unidentified.

CDR3 size: 11 residues. V was shortened by 2 bases and J by 8 bases, with 6 bases between the two germline ends. The germline CDR1 and CDR2 sequences are SGHTA and FQGTGA. The data were produced by immunoSEQ multiplex PCR, yet TCRdb's version contains in-frame clones alone and is incomplete. The table includes approximately 77,000 clones, 84% detected once. The V call is TRBV7-3, the J call TRBJ1-1; D gene unclear. The source was CD4+ or CD8+ T cells sorted from blood, collected in a trial of the OX40 agonist ivuxolimab. This TCR was recovered from an adult with an advanced solid tumor such as melanoma, head and neck, liver or kidney cancer. The CDR3 sequence: CASSLAQEAFF. CDR3 sequence (DNA): TGTGCCAGCAGCTTAGCGCAGGAAGCTTTCTTT.